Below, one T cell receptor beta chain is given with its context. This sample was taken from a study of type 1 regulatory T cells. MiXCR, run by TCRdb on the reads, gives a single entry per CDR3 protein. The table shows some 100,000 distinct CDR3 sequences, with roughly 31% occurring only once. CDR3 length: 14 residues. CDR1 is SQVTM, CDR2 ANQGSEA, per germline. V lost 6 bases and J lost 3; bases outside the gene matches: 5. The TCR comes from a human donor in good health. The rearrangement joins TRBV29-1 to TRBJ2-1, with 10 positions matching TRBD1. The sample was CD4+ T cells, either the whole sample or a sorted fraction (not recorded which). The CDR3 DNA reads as TGCAGCGTGGGCCGGGACAGGGGCTACAATGAGCAGTTCTTC. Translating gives CSVGRDRGYNEQFF.